The sequence of this TCR beta chain was determined in a study of chemoradiotherapy in HPV16-positive cancers. Whole-study findings and limits: During treatment, candidate HPV-specific clones and E7-related motifs expanded in tumor. HPV-responsive T-cell expansion during chemoradiotherapy was linked to improved recurrence-free survival in HPV16-positive patients. Functional assays defining HPV-specific T cells used only a couple of HPV16-positive patients.

Repertoires were sampled repeatedly during chemoradiotherapy. The CDR3 has 14 residues. In germline, CDR1 is SGDLS, CDR2 YYNGEE. V dropped 0 bases and J dropped 7; count of bases not matched to a gene: 4. Note on this clone: Its antigen is still unknown.

Method: immunoSEQ multiplex PCR; TCRdb's copy keeps in-frame clones and lacks some. In the table there are 25,000 to 35,000 clones, around 93% of which are singletons. The chain links TRBV9 to TRBJ2-1; 7 bases align to TRBD2. Here the sequenced sample was blood, taken from a patient who underwent chemoradiotherapy. The origin of this receptor is a human donor with HPV-associated anogenital cancer. The DNA of the CDR3 is TGTGCCAGCAGCGTAGACGGGGGGTCGAATGAGCAGTTCTTC. It specifies CASSVDGGSNEQFF.